This T cell receptor beta chain was recovered during a study of T-cell reconstitution after alpha-beta-depleted transplantation in children. Construction of the TCRbeta library involved unique molecular identifiers. MiXCR, run by TCRdb on the PCR reads, gives a single entry per CDR3 protein. The sample lists 500,000 to 750,000 distinct CDR3 sequences; 10% to 15% were seen once. This clonotype was seen repeatedly, ten times or more. The CDR3 is 14 amino acids. V lost 2 bases, J lost 2 bases, and 3 bases stayed unmatched. The germline gives CDR1 MDHEN, CDR2 SYDVKM. Sequencing used PBMCs, mostly from graft donor cells, obtained 360 days after TCRalphabeta/CD19-depleted stem cell transplant. The J gene is TRBJ2-7, the V gene TRBV28, with TRBD1 identical over 7 bases. The source is a male patient aged 10-17 years who had a stem cell transplant for acute myeloid leukemia, so the T cells may come from the graft donor. The CDR3, as DNA: TGTGCCAGCAGTTTACGGCAGGGGGCCTACGAGCAGTACTTC. It encodes CASSLRQGAYEQYF. Filled out from reference TRBV28 and TRBJ2-7, the complete variable domain reads DVKVTQSSRYLVKRTGEKVFLECVQDMDHENMFWYRQDPGLGLRLIYFSYDVKMKEKGDIPEGYSVSREKKERFSLILESASTNQTSMYLCASSLRQGAYEQYFGPGTRLTVT.